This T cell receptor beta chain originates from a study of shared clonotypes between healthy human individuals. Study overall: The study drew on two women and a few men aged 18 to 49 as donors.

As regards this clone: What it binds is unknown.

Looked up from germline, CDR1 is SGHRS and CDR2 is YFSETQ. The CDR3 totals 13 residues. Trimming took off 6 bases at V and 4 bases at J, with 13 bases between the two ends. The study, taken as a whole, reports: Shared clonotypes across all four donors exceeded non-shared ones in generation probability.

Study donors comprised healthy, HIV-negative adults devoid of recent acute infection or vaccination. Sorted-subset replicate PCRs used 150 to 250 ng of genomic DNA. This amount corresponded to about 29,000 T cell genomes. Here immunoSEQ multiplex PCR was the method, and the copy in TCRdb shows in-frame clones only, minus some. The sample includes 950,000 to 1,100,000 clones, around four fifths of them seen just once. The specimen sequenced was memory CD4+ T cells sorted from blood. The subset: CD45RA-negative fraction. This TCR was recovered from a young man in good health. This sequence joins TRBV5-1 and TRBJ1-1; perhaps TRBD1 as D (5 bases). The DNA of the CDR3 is TGCGCCAGCACCCAAGGGGTACCCACTGAAGCTTTCTTT. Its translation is CASTQGVPTEAFF.